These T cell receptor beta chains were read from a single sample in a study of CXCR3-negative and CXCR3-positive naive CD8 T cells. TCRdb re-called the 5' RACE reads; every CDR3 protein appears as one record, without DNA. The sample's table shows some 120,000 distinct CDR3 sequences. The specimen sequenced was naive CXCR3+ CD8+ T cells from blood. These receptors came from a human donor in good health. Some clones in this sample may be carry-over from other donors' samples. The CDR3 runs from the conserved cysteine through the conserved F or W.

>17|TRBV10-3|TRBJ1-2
CAISDPGQGSRTLGYTF
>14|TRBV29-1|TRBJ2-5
CSVNAGVISETQYF
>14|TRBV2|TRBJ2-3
CATKEGGGADTQYF
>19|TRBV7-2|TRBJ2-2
CASSSRTSGEVDASGELFF
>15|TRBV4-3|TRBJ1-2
CASSQGALANYGYTF
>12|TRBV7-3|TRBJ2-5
CASGQGDETQYF
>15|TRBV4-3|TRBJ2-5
CASSQVLAGQATQYF
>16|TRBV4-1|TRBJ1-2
CASSHPERQGAGGYTF
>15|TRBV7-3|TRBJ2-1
CASSTGTGSYNEQFF
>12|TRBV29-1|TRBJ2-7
CSVEAPSYEQYF
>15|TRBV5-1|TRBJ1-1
CASSQTTGVGTEAFF
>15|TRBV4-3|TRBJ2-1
CASSQGASSYNEQFF
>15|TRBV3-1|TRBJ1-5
CASSQDFKGNQPQHF
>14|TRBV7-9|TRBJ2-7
CASSNRGSSYEQYF
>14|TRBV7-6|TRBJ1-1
CASSLGPRNTEAFF
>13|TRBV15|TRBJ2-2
CATAEVASVKLFF
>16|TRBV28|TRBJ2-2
CASSLWGTSLSGELFF
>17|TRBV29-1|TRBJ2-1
CSVEDLGGLSSYNEQFF
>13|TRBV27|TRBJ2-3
CASSYLGTDTQYF
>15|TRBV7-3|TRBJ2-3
CASSLLPGDTDTQYF
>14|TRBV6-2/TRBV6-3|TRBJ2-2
CASSLAENTGELFF
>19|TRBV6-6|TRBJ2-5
CASSYWVVEGQWIMETQYF
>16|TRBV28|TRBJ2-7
CASSPRLAGAGYEQYF
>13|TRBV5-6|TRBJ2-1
CATTSLSHNEQFF
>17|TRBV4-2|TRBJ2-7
CASSLEGDGGTEDEQYF
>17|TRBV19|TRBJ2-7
CASSIGAFAGRTYEQYF
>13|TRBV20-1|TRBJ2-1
CSARVQVNNEQFF
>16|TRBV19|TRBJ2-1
CASSPTGTRDYNEQFF
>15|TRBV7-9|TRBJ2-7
CASSLVQTNSYEQYF
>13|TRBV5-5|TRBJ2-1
CASSMGLAGVSVF
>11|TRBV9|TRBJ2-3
CASSVGYTQYF
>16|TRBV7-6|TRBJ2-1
CASSLHKRGGSVEQFF
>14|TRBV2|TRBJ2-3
CASSTSGGPDTQYF
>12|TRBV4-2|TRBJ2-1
CASSQDAREQFF
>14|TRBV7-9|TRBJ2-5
CASSLPLSPETQYF
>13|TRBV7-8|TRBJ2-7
CASRTLGGYEQYF
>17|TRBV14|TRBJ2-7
CASSQDIGLADSYEQYF
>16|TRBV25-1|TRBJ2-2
CASSRRAGDETGELFF
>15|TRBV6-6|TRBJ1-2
CASSYSGQGADGYTF
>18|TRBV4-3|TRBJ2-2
CASSQDHFVNSHTGELFF
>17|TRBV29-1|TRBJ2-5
CSVEVGGHRGSGETQYF
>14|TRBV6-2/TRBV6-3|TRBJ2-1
CASSYSDSYNEQFF
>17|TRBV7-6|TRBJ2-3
CASSLTPLAGAGDTQYF
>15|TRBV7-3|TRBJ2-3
CASSLVGSQADTQYF
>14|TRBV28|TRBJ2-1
CASDPGPRGDEQFF
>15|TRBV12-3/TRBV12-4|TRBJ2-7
CASSFLGTGWYEQYF
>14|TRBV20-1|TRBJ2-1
CSTHRTISYNEQFF
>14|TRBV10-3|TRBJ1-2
CAIRIDDSVDGYTF
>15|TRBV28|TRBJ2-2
CASSYGTSGTGELFF
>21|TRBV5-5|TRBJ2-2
CASSPHSRLAGPVTNTGELFF
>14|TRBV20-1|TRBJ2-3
CSARVAGRGDTQYF
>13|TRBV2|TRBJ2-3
CASSSLAPDTQYF
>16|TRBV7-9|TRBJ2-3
CASSLVGGPPTDTQYF